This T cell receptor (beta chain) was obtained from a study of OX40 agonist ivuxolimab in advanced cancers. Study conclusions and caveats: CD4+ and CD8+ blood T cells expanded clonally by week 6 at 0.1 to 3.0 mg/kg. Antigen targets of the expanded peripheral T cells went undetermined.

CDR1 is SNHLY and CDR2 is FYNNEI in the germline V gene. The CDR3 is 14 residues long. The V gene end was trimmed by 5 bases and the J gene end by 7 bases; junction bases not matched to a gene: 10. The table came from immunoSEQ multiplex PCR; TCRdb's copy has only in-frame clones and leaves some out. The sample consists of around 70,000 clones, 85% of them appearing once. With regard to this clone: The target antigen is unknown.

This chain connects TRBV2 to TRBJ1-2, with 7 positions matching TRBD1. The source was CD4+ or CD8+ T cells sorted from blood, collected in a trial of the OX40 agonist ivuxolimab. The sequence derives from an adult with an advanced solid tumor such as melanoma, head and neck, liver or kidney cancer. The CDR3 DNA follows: TGTGCCAGCAGTCTAAATTTATACAGGGGTGGCTACACCTTC. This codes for CASSLNLYRGGYTF.